A selection of T cell receptor beta chains follows, all from one sample in a study of blood T cell repertoires in COVID-19. Sequencing used immunoSEQ multiplex PCR; TCRdb keeps in-frame clones, though not all of them. The top ten clones hold more than 3.5% of a sample with some 150,000 clones, about 79% of them seen once. Sequenced input: peripheral blood. The source is an elderly woman with active or convalescent COVID-19. CDR3s include the opening cysteine and the closing phenylalanine or tryptophan. Fields, in order: clone size, J gene, V gene, D gene, CDR3 protein, CDR3 DNA. D genes are given only for firm matches. Clone size is given for some rows only: seen once, a few or many times, or a class if the clone is expanded.

clone size: .
J gene: TRBJ2-7
V gene: TRBV7-3
D gene: TRBD1
CDR3 protein: CASSLSGQGDYEQYF
CDR3 DNA: TGTGCCAGCAGCTTATCGGGACAGGGGGACTACGAGCAGTACTTC

clone size: .
J gene: TRBJ2-7
V gene: TRBV4-2
D gene: .
CDR3 protein: CASSQEPHGGQYEQYF
CDR3 DNA: TGTGCCAGCAGCCAAGAGCCCCACGGGGGTCAGTACGAGCAGTACTTC

clone size: .
J gene: TRBJ1-1
V gene: TRBV14
D gene: .
CDR3 protein: CASSQDPFTEAFF
CDR3 DNA: TGTGCCAGCAGCCAAGACCCGTTCACTGAAGCTTTCTTT

clone size: .
J gene: TRBJ2-5
V gene: TRBV11-1
D gene: TRBD1
CDR3 protein: CASSSGTGGIETQYF
CDR3 DNA: TGTGCCAGCAGCTCCGGGACAGGAGGGATAGAGACCCAGTACTTC

clone size: .
J gene: TRBJ1-2
V gene: TRBV10-3
D gene: TRBD1
CDR3 protein: CAISDNRDRGRGYTF
CDR3 DNA: TGTGCCATCAGTGACAACCGGGACAGGGGTCGTGGCTACACCTTC

clone size: .
J gene: TRBJ1-4
V gene: TRBV27
D gene: .
CDR3 protein: CASSLVGAREKLFF
CDR3 DNA: TGTGCCAGCAGTTTAGTGGGGGCGCGCGAAAAACTGTTTTTT

clone size: many
J gene: TRBJ1-2
V gene: TRBV5-1
D gene: .
CDR3 protein: CASSETAYYGYTF
CDR3 DNA: TGCGCCAGCAGCGAAACAGCTTACTATGGCTACACCTTC

clone size: .
J gene: TRBJ1-2
V gene: TRBV6-5
D gene: .
CDR3 protein: CASSQTGSYNYGYTF
CDR3 DNA: TGTGCCAGCAGCCAAACGGGGTCGTATAACTATGGCTACACCTTC

clone size: .
J gene: TRBJ1-6
V gene: TRBV5-8
D gene: TRBD1
CDR3 protein: CASSFLQGNSPLHF
CDR3 DNA: TGTGCCAGCAGCTTCTTACAGGGGAATTCACCCCTCCACTTT

clone size: .
J gene: TRBJ2-5
V gene: TRBV15
D gene: .
CDR3 protein: CATSRAGRGNQETQYF
CDR3 DNA: TGTGCCACCAGCAGAGCGGGAAGGGGGAACCAAGAGACCCAGTACTTC

clone size: .
J gene: TRBJ2-1
V gene: TRBV7-6
D gene: .
CDR3 protein: CASSLRPGSYNEQFF
CDR3 DNA: TGTGCCAGCAGCTTACGCCCGGGCTCCTACAATGAGCAGTTCTTC

clone size: once
J gene: TRBJ2-3
V gene: TRBV7-3
D gene: TRBD2
CDR3 protein: CASSQGGGSTDTQYF
CDR3 DNA: TGTGCCAGCAGCCAGGGCGGGGGGAGCACAGATACGCAGTATTTT

clone size: .
J gene: TRBJ2-3
V gene: TRBV4-2
D gene: .
CDR3 protein: CASSPAGGGLDSTDTQYF
CDR3 DNA: TGTGCCAGCAGCCCTGCGGGCGGGGGCCTTGATAGCACAGATACGCAGTATTTT

clone size: .
J gene: TRBJ1-5
V gene: TRBV28
D gene: .
CDR3 protein: CASQEREYSNQPQHF
CDR3 DNA: TGTGCCAGCCAGGAAAGAGAATATAGCAATCAGCCCCAGCATTTT

clone size: .
J gene: TRBJ1-5
V gene: TRBV4-2
D gene: .
CDR3 protein: CASSQDRGVNQPQHF
CDR3 DNA: TGTGCCAGCAGCCAAGATCGGGGAGTCAATCAGCCCCAGCATTTT

clone size: .
J gene: TRBJ2-3
V gene: TRBV10-3
D gene: TRBD2
CDR3 protein: CAISEGAGGPFGTDTQYF
CDR3 DNA: TGTGCCATCAGTGAGGGGGCGGGGGGGCCGTTCGGCACAGATACGCAGTATTTT